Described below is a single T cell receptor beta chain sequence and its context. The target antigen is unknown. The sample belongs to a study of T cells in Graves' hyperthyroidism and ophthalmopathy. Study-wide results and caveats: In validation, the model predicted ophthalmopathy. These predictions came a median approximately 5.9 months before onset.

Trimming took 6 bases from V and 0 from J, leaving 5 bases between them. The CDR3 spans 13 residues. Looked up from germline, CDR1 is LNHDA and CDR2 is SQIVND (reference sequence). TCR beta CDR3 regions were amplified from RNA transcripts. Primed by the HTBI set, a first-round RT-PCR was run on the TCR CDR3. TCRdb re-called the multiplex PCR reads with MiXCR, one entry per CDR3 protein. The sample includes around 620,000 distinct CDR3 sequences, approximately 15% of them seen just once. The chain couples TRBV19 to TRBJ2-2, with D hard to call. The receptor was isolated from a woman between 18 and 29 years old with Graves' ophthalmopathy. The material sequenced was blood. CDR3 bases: TGTGCCAGTAGACTACCGAACACCGGGGAGCTGTTTTTT. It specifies CASRLPNTGELFF.